This TCR beta chain was found in a study of immune cell composition in non-small cell lung cancer. Study-level information: Histologic subtype was mainly adenocarcinoma or squamous cell carcinoma.

As for this clone: Its antigen is not identified.

Some clones are missing from TCRdb's copy, which holds only in-frame ones; the method was immunoSEQ multiplex PCR. The data hold about 2,300 clones, with 81% observed a single time. Normal lung was taken at the farthest possible site, at least 3 cm from tumour. Germline-derived CDR1 and CDR2 are SGDLS and YYNGEE. V dropped 4 bases and J dropped 6 bases, with 11 bases sitting between them. The CDR3 is 14 amino acids. Study conclusions and caveats: Overall clonality, unlike maximal tumour-associated clone frequency, did not predict TIL reactivity. Squamous carcinomas (approximately 75%) more often had tumour-associated clones >0.5% than adenocarcinomas (around 33%).

The chain joins TRBV9 to TRBJ1-6; D remains ambiguous. The sequenced sample consisted of non-adjacent lung tissue. The TCR originated in a human donor with non-small cell lung cancer. The CDR3 coding sequence is TGTGCCAGCAGCCTCCTCGAGGGTAATTCACCCCTCCACTTT. This codes for CASSLLEGNSPLHF.